The clone carrying this TCR beta chain was recorded a few times. What it binds is unknown. This specimen belongs to a study of response to subunit inactivated influenza vaccine. Points from the study as a whole: After each seasonal influenza vaccination, few new T cells are recruited, the authors suggested.

The V and J ends lost 3 bases and 4 bases respectively, with 9 bases between them. This CDR3 is built from 14 residues. Germline V gene data show CDR1 as SGHDN and CDR2 as FVKESK. TCRdb recomputed calls from the RT-PCR reads with MiXCR, one row per CDR3 protein. Here the sample spans roughly 710,000 distinct CDR3 sequences, 14% being singletons. The genes are TRBV14 and TRBJ1-4; the D gene is possibly TRBD1 (5 bases). This clonotype was sampled from a man aged 50 to 60 who received an inactivated influenza vaccine. Sample: PBMCs from blood, taken 14 to 15 days before vaccination. As DNA, the CDR3 is TGTGCCAGCAGCCATCGGGGGTTTAATGAAAAACTGTTTTTT. Its protein product is CASSHRGFNEKLFF.